The rows below give T cell receptor beta chains drawn from one sample of a study of blood T cell repertoires in COVID-19. The repertoire was sequenced with immunoSEQ multiplex PCR; TCRdb's copy has only in-frame clones and lacks some. Found here are 250,000 to 300,000 clones, roughly 90% of them singletons; the top ten hold roughly 12%. Material: peripheral blood. These TCRs come from a woman aged 25 to 39 with COVID-19, enrolled during active disease. CDR3s include the opening cysteine and the closing phenylalanine or tryptophan. The order of the fields is J gene, clone size, D gene, V gene, CDR3 protein, CDR3 DNA. D genes are given only for firm matches. Part of the rows lack a size; the others show once, few, many or a class for expanded clones.

TRBJ2-5 | NA | TRBD2 | TRBV30 | CAWMGRLLAGGKTQYF | TGTGCCTGGATGGGACGCCTTCTAGCGGGAGGAAAGACCCAGTACTTC
TRBJ2-1 | NA | TRBD2 | TRBV6-4 | CASSDSTGTSDEQFF | TGTGCCAGCAGTGACTCGACAGGGACTAGCGATGAGCAGTTCTTC
TRBJ2-2 | once | NA | TRBV9 | CASSVGVGGTGELFF | TGTGCCAGCAGCGTAGGGGTAGGGGGCACCGGGGAGCTGTTTTTT
TRBJ2-7 | NA | TRBD1 | TRBV29-1 | CSAGTGAGEQYF | TGCAGCGCAGGGACAGGGGCAGGAGAGCAGTACTTC
TRBJ1-4 | NA | NA | TRBV5-1 | CASSSDSGYNEKLFF | TGCGCCAGCAGCTCCGACAGTGGATATAATGAAAAACTGTTTTTT
TRBJ2-5 | NA | TRBD2 | TRBV19 | CASSRTSSQETQYF | TGTGCCAGTAGTCGGACTAGCAGCCAAGAGACCCAGTACTTC
TRBJ1-1 | once | NA | TRBV14 | CASSLSGGAEAFF | TGTGCCAGCAGCCTATCGGGGGGAGCTGAAGCTTTCTTT
TRBJ2-7 | NA | TRBD1 | TRBV24-1 | CATSDPTGINEQYF | TGTGCCACCAGTGACCCGACAGGGATAAACGAGCAGTACTTC
TRBJ2-1 | NA | NA | TRBV5-1 | CASSFTRLPAEQFF | TGCGCCAGCAGCTTTACTAGGTTGCCCGCTGAGCAGTTCTTC
TRBJ2-4 | NA | NA | TRBV5-1 | CASSLAGSQNIQYF | TGCGCCAGCAGCTTGGCTGGGAGCCAAAACATTCAGTACTTC
TRBJ1-5 | once | TRBD1 | TRBV6-6 | CASSGQGRYQPQHF | TGTGCCAGCAGTGGACAGGGTCGTTATCAGCCCCAGCATTTT
TRBJ2-5 | NA | TRBD1 | TRBV19 | CASSDLQGARETQYF | TGTGCCAGTAGCGACTTACAGGGGGCTCGAGAGACCCAGTACTTC
TRBJ1-2 | NA | TRBD1 | TRBV15 | CATSGTGTVNRYGYTF | TGTGCCACCAGCGGTACAGGGACAGTTAATCGGTATGGCTACACCTTC
TRBJ1-3 | NA | NA | TRBV28 | CASSLRVSSGNTIYF | TGTGCCAGCAGTTTAAGAGTTAGCTCTGGAAACACCATATATTTT
TRBJ2-7 | NA | TRBD2 | TRBV5-1 | CASSLGLAGTYEQYF | TGCGCCAGCAGCCTGGGACTAGCGGGAACCTACGAGCAGTACTTC
TRBJ2-1 | NA | NA | TRBV11-1 | CASSPSGTPYNEQFF | TGTGCCAGCAGCCCCTCCGGGACTCCCTACAATGAGCAGTTCTTC
TRBJ2-1 | NA | NA | TRBV25-1 | CASTRGGGQYNEQFF | TGTGCCAGCACCCGAGGGGGTGGGCAGTACAATGAGCAGTTCTTC
TRBJ1-2 | once | NA | TRBV12-3/TRBV12-4 | CASSFGGGYTF | TGTGCCAGCAGTTTCGGAGGTGGCTACACCTTC
TRBJ1-5 | NA | NA | TRBV28 | CASDVGGNQPQHF | TGTGCCAGCGATGTTGGGGGGAATCAGCCCCAGCATTTT
TRBJ1-1 | NA | NA | TRBV5-3 | CASPRLNAFF | TGTGCCTCCCCCCGGTTGAACGCTTTCTTT
TRBJ2-7 | once | TRBD2 | TRBV4-1 | CASSQAGLAGSFSYEQYF | TGCGCCAGCAGCCAAGCCGGACTAGCGGGTTCTTTCTCCTACGAGCAGTACTTC
TRBJ2-3 | NA | NA | TRBV6-5 | CASSYATGTDTQYF | TGTGCCAGCAGTTACGCCACGGGCACAGATACGCAGTATTTT
TRBJ1-5 | NA | NA | TRBV5-4 | CASSFRGQPQHF | TGTGCCAGCAGCTTTAGGGGTCAGCCCCAGCATTTT
TRBJ2-2 | NA | TRBD2 | TRBV5-1 | CASSPTSGRDTGELFF | TGCGCCAGCAGCCCGACTAGCGGGAGGGACACCGGGGAGCTGTTTTTT
TRBJ2-1 | NA | TRBD2 | TRBV6-6 | CASRTGGADNEQFF | TGTGCCAGCAGGACGGGGGGAGCGGACAATGAGCAGTTCTTC
TRBJ1-1 | NA | NA | TRBV19 | CASSLLGQNTEAFF | TGTGCCAGCAGCCTATTGGGGCAGAACACTGAAGCTTTCTTT
TRBJ1-2 | NA | TRBD1 | TRBV6-5 | CASSYRTGAYGYTF | TGTGCCAGCAGTTACCGTACAGGGGCCTATGGCTACACCTTC
TRBJ2-2 | NA | TRBD2 | TRBV2 | CASTPFGPGLAGGSGELFF | TGTGCCAGCACCCCATTCGGGCCGGGACTAGCGGGAGGGAGCGGGGAGCTGTTTTTT
TRBJ2-7 | NA | TRBD2 | TRBV5-1 | CASSLTTSGGEQYF | TGCGCCAGCAGTCTTACGACTAGCGGAGGGGAGCAGTACTTC
TRBJ2-2 | NA | NA | TRBV12-3/TRBV12-4 | CASRTHGRELFF | TGTGCCAGCAGAACCCACGGGAGGGAGCTGTTTTTT
TRBJ1-4 | NA | TRBD1 | TRBV7-9 | CASSVGTEPNEKLFF | TGTGCCAGCAGCGTCGGGACAGAGCCTAATGAAAAACTGTTTTTT
TRBJ1-1 | NA | NA | TRBV6-5 | CASSYSWRGTEAFF | TGTGCCAGCAGTTACTCTTGGAGGGGCACTGAAGCTTTCTTT
TRBJ2-3 | NA | NA | TRBV5-1 | CASKEGSSTDTQYF | TGCGCCAGCAAGGAGGGCTCTAGCACAGATACGCAGTATTTT
TRBJ1-4 | once | TRBD1 | TRBV28 | CASNPPGQGIQKLFF | TGTGCCAGCAATCCCCCGGGACAGGGTATACAAAAACTGTTTTTT
TRBJ2-7 | NA | NA | TRBV5-5 | CASSLGHTLSYEQYF | TGTGCCAGCAGCTTGGGCCATACGCTATCCTACGAGCAGTACTTC
TRBJ2-3 | NA | NA | TRBV11-2 | CASSKYFIVAGQPDTQYF | TGTGCCAGCAGCAAATACTTCATTGTGGCGGGACAGCCCGATACGCAGTATTTT
TRBJ2-3 | NA | TRBD2 | TRBV24-1 | CATSDNSGRVTDTQYF | TGTGCCACCAGTGATAATAGCGGGAGAGTGACAGATACGCAGTATTTT
TRBJ1-2 | NA | TRBD1 | TRBV29-1 | CSVETGPYGYTF | TGCAGCGTAGAGACAGGGCCCTATGGCTACACCTTC
TRBJ1-6 | NA | NA | TRBV27 | CASSPWEGDSSPLHF | TGTGCCAGCAGTCCCTGGGAGGGGGACTCTTCACCCCTCCACTTT
TRBJ2-1 | NA | TRBD2 | TRBV5-1 | CASSSGLAGGWDEQFF | TGCGCCAGCAGCAGCGGACTAGCGGGGGGCTGGGATGAGCAGTTCTTC